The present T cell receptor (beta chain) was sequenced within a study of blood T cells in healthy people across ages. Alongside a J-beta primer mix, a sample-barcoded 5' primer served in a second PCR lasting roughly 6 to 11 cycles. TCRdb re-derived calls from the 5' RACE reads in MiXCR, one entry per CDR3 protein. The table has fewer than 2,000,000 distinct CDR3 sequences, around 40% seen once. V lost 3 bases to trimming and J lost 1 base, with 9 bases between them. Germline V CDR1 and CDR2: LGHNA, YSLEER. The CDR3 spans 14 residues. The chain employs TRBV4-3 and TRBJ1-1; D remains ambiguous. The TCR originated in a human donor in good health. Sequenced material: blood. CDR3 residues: CASSQSQANTEAFF. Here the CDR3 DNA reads TGCGCCAGCAGCCAGAGTCAGGCGAACACTGAAGCTTTCTTT.